This TCR beta chain was found in a study of CD4 T cells in relation to SARS-CoV-2 and coronaviruses. Study-wide findings and caveats: Monoreactive clones expanded significantly more to SARS-CoV-2 than crossreactive clones did. Culture-expanded clones reflect memory recall rather than primary priming during culture. In around 60% of donors, memory CD4+ clonotypes crossrecognized SARS-CoV-2 and at least one common cold coronavirus spike.

The repertoire was sequenced with immunoSEQ multiplex PCR; TCRdb's copy has only in-frame clones and lacks some. The data contain about 65,000 clones, more than 75% of them singletons. Before the COVID-19 pandemic, during about 2010-2019, CD4+ T cells were taken from unexposed donors. CD4 enrichment then naive enrichment separated naive from memory CD4+ cells. Worth noting for this clone: Its antigen is as yet unknown.

Sample: memory CD4+ T cells from PBMCs. This clonotype originated in a human donor in good health.

The CDR3 bases are TGTGCCATCAGTGAGTCCCTAGCGGGAGAGAGCAATGAGCAGTTCTTC. It specifies CAISESLAGESNEQFF. The chain couples TRBV10-3 to TRBJ2-1; 10 bases align to TRBD2. The trim removed 0 bases at V and 6 bases at J, leaving 5 bases unmatched. The CDR3 runs to 16 residues. Germline V gene lookup returns CDR1 ENHRY and CDR2 SYGVKD.